The 19 T cell receptor beta chains below all came from one sample that was sequenced in a study of blood T cell repertoires in COVID-19. Using immunoSEQ multiplex PCR, the repertoire was profiled, and TCRdb retains in-frame clones only, with some absent. The profile covers 200,000 to 300,000 clones, with around 90% appearing a single time and 0.7% taken by the ten largest. Sample: peripheral blood. The receptors were sampled from a human donor in a cohort sampled during active COVID-19.

CDR3 bases: TGTGCCAGCAGCTTAATGCGACAGGATCTTTACGAGCAGTACTTC. This gives the protein CASSLMRQDLYEQYF. The chain joins TRBV7-9 to TRBJ2-7; D is possibly TRBD1 (6 bases). The CDR3 runs to 15 residues. Trimming pared 2 bases from V and 4 bases from J, leaving 15 bases between. Germline assignment: CDR1 SEHNR and CDR2 FQNEAQ (reference sequence).

The J gene is TRBJ2-7, the V gene TRBV6-5, with 10 bases fitting TRBD1. This CDR3 contains 13 residues. Trimming cost V 2 bases and J 9 bases; bases outside gene matches: 4. Germline CDR1 MNHEY, CDR2 SVGAGI. In DNA form, the CDR3 reads TGTGCCAGCAGTTACCGACAGGGGGCCTGGCAGTACTTC. The encoded protein is CASSYRQGAWQYF.

This clone has a single count. The V and J genes are TRBV9 and TRBJ2-1; TRBD2 might be the D (5 bases). Germline V gene lookup returns CDR1 SGDLS and CDR2 YYNGEE. The CDR3 is 17 residues long. Trimming took 4 bases from V and 0 from J, leaving 17 bases between them. CDR3 in amino acids: CASSPLEGRTSYNEQFF. For the CDR3, the DNA is TGTGCCAGCAGCCCCCTCGAAGGGAGAACCTCCTACAATGAGCAGTTCTTC.

This clone came up a few times. This chain connects TRBV19 to TRBJ2-6; 10 bases map to TRBD1. The V gene's germline CDR1 is LNHDA and CDR2 SQIVND (reference sequence). The CDR3 runs 16 residues. J gave up 2 bases and V 7 bases, and 5 bases lay outside the gene matches. Here the CDR3 DNA reads TGTGCCAGTACTCCGGACAGGGGGACTGGGGCCAACGTCCTGACTTTC. Translation gives CASTPDRGTGANVLTF.

The V call is TRBV27, the J call TRBJ2-5, with D perhaps TRBD2 (6 bases). Germline CDR1 MNHEY, CDR2 SMNVEV (reference sequence). This CDR3 has 15 amino acids. V was clipped by 5 bases and J by 0 bases, with 13 bases between them. The CDR3 DNA reads as TGTGCCAGCAGTGGGGTTGGGGGGAACCAAGAGACCCAGTACTTC. This codes for CASSGVGGNQETQYF.

This rearrangement joins TRBV12-5 to TRBJ2-5, with D possibly matching TRBD2 (5 bases). Looked up from germline, CDR1 is LGHNT and CDR2 is FRNRAP. Trimming shortened V by 3 bases and J by 5 bases, and 19 bases separated the two germline ends. The CDR3 length is 16 residues. CDR3 DNA: TGTGCTAGTGGTTTTGGCCCCCAAGCCCGCGGGGAGACCCAGTACTTC. Translated: CASGFGPQARGETQYF.

This chain uses TRBV2 with TRBJ1-5, with 12 bases fitting TRBD1. This CDR3 spans 18 amino acids. Trimming cost V 8 bases and J 1 base; bases outside gene matches: 12. Germline V gives CDR1 SNHLY, CDR2 FYNNEI. The CDR3 protein is CASLGQGARRASNQPQHF. The CDR3 region has the DNA TGTGCCAGCCTGGGACAGGGGGCGCGGAGGGCAAGCAATCAGCCCCAGCATTTT.

As for this clone: Different DNA sequences within this sample yield the same CDR3. The CDR3 loop is CAISDRQETQYF. In DNA form, the CDR3 reads TGTGCCATCAGTGACAGGCAGGAGACCCAGTACTTC. This chain links TRBV10-3 with TRBJ2-5; D is ambiguous. V gave up 3 bases and J gave up 5 bases, with 7 bases separating them. The CDR3 runs 12 residues. Germline lookup yields CDR1 ENHRY and CDR2 SYGVKD.

The V call is TRBV24-1, the J call TRBJ2-2, with D possibly TRBD2 on 6 matching bases. This CDR3 has 15 amino acids. The ends were cut back, 1 base at V and 7 bases at J, with 12 bases in the middle. Per the germline V gene, CDR1 is KGHDR and CDR2 is SFDVKD. In DNA, the CDR3 is TGTGCCACCAGTGATTTCGCAGCGGGTAGCGGGGAGCTGTTTTTT. Amino acids: CATSDFAAGSGELFF.

This sequence joins TRBV2 and TRBJ2-7; the D gene is possibly TRBD2 (5 bases). The CDR3 has 10 amino acids. Trimming stripped 7 bases from V and 6 bases from J, with 7 bases between. CDR1 and CDR2 (germline): SNHLY, FYNNEI. The CDR3 loop is CASTRGEQYF. CDR3 DNA: TGTGCCAGCACTCGGGGCGAGCAGTACTTC.

V gene TRBV29-1 combines with J gene TRBJ1-2, with TRBD1 identical over 7 bases. The trim removed 6 bases at V and 2 bases at J, leaving 9 bases unmatched. The CDR3 has 14 residues. In germline, CDR1 is SQVTM, CDR2 ANQGSEA. CDR3 DNA: TGCAGCGTCACGAAAGGGACAGACAACTATGGCTACACCTTC. Protein: CSVTKGTDNYGYTF.

The rearrangement joins TRBV7-9 to TRBJ1-1; D ambiguous. CDR1 SEHNR and CDR2 FQNEAQ come from the germline V gene (reference sequence). The CDR3 runs to 15 residues. The V end lost 5 bases, the J end lost 1 base, and 14 bases lay between the germline ends. CDR3 in DNA: TGTGCCAGCAGCCCCCGAGGAGTTCGGAACACTGAAGCTTTCTTT. This codes for CASSPRGVRNTEAFF.

The V gene is TRBV19, the J gene TRBJ1-6; 10 bases map to TRBD1. V gave up 5 bases and J gave up 3 bases; unmatched junction bases: 4. This CDR3 has 16 residues. CDR1 and CDR2 from the germline V gene are LNHDA and SQIVND (reference sequence). Here the CDR3 DNA reads TGTGCCAGTAGTCCCGGGACAGGGGTCTATAATTCACCCCTCCACTTT. This translates into CASSPGTGVYNSPLHF.

The V and J genes are TRBV7-2 and TRBJ2-7; 7 bases agree with TRBD1. The ends lost 5 bases at V and 9 bases at J; junction bases unmatched: 13. This CDR3 comprises 14 residues. The germline gives CDR1 SGHTA, CDR2 FQGNSA. This chain's CDR3 is CASSPDRAVGVQYF. CDR3 DNA sequence: TGTGCCAGCAGCCCAGACAGGGCCGTTGGCGTGCAGTACTTC.

The V and J genes are TRBV13 and TRBJ2-7; no definite D call. Trimming took 3 bases from V and 0 from J, leaving 6 bases between them. The CDR3 extends over 13 amino acids. In germline, CDR1 is PRHDT, CDR2 FYEKMQ (reference sequence). CDR3 sequence (DNA): TGTGCCAGCAGCTTCCTAAGCTCCTACGAGCAGTACTTC. It yields the protein CASSFLSSYEQYF.

The chain has TRBV19 and TRBJ2-2; TRBD1 matches 8 bases. Trimming removed 4 bases from V and 4 bases from J; junction bases left unmatched: 2. CDR3 size: 14 residues. Germline CDR1 is LNHDA and CDR2 is SQIVND (reference sequence). For the CDR3, the DNA is TGTGCCAGTAGTACAACAGGGGGCACCGGGGAGCTGTTTTTT. This translates into CASSTTGGTGELFF.

The chain combines TRBV5-6 with TRBJ2-3; the D is unclear. Germline CDR1 is SGHDT and CDR2 is YYEEEE. V shed 0 bases and J shed 6 bases, with 8 bases lying between them. The CDR3 consists of 13 residues. CDR3 nucleotide sequence: TGTGCCAGCAGCTTGGACTCACCGGATACGCAGTATTTT. Residues: CASSLDSPDTQYF.

The J gene is TRBJ1-2, the V gene TRBV6-5; 8 positions match TRBD1. Germline values: CDR1 MNHEY, CDR2 SVGAGI. With V trimmed by 6 bases and J by 6 bases, 12 bases remained unmatched. This CDR3 has 15 amino acids. CDR3 coding DNA: TGTGCCAGCAGCCTAGAATCGACAGGGGTCAATGGCTACACCTTC. Protein: CASSLESTGVNGYTF.

The chain combines TRBV15 with TRBJ2-7; 9 bases match TRBD1. The CDR3 extends over 17 amino acids. The germline gives CDR1 LNHNV, CDR2 YYDKDF (reference sequence). Germline trimming cut 3 bases from V and 3 bases from J; bases unmatched to any gene: 12. CDR3 nucleotide sequence: TGTGCCACCAGCAGTTTCCTTTTGGGACAGGGAAGCTACGAGCAGTACTTC. Encoded protein: CATSSFLLGQGSYEQYF.